The clone carrying this TCR beta chain has a handful of counts. Its antigen is not known. The sample comes from a study of cytomegalovirus exposure and HLA in healthy donors. Study conclusions and caveats: In the approximately 130 validation repertoires, approximately 94% of cluster scores exceeded 0, per a later analysis.

With 5 bases removed from V and 1 base from J, the gap between germline ends came to 9 bases. Looked up from germline, CDR1 is MNHEY and CDR2 is SVGAGI. The CDR3 is made up of 14 amino acids. The assay was immunoSEQ multiplex PCR, and TCRdb's table has in-frame clones only and misses some. The data hold some 130,000 clones, with approximately 82% observed a single time. The chain is built from TRBV6-5 and TRBJ1-5; D is unclear. Sequencing was performed on PBMCs. This TCR came from a man aged 25-40 years in good health and CMV-seropositive. CDR3: CASSSPGSNQPQHF. CDR3 sequence (DNA): TGTGCCAGCAGTAGCCCGGGGAGCAATCAGCCCCAGCATTTT.